The present T cell receptor beta chain was sequenced within a study of shared clonotypes between healthy human individuals. Study-wide context: Per donor, three plates held CD4 naive cells, three held CD4 memory, two held CD8 naive and one held CD8 memory. General study findings and limits: Estimated richness values were generally larger in naive subsets than in memory subsets. Clonotypes that were shared across a few donors made up about 4.5% of naive CD4 clonotypes.

Regarding this clone: Its matching antigen is unknown.

TCRdb's table, derived via immunoSEQ multiplex PCR, lists solely in-frame clones and lacks some. The sample includes about 800,000 clones, just over 95% of them seen just once. Unmatched junction bases numbered 8, after V lost 1 base and J lost 5 bases. From germline, CDR1 is LNHDA and CDR2 SQIVND (reference sequence). This CDR3 is built from 15 residues. Positive CCR7 selection of CD45RO-negative cells yielded the naive CD8 cells, and terminally differentiated effector memory CD45RA+ cells were excluded. Material: naive CD8+ T cells sorted from blood. The source of this sequence is a man aged 25-45 years in good health. J is TRBJ2-7 and V is TRBV19; 7 nucleotides agree with TRBD2. CDR3 residues: CASSIGNAGVNEQYF. The CDR3 coding sequence is TGTGCCAGTAGTATAGGGAATGCGGGAGTCAACGAGCAGTACTTC.